The 25 T cell receptor beta chains listed next were all sequenced from one sample in a study of vaccination and CD4 T cells after COVID-19 (dated by TCRdb to 2021 to 2024). What this sample's treatment or condition label stands for: approximately nine-day PBMC culture with coronavirus spike peptide pools or control peptides (ViraFEST assay). Receptor amplification or capture employed PCR. Sequenced using an Illumina iSeq 100. TCR sequencing of DNA from cultured CD4+ T cells used the Oncomine TCR Beta short-read assay at the Johns Hopkins FTIC core. TCRdb ran its own pipeline on the public reads, namely fastp trimming at Q25 and MiXCR clone calling, and kept in-frame beta chains. Rows with one shared CDR3 protein collapse into an entry with the most common genes and DNA. Here the sample has some 14,000 distinct CDR3 sequences; around 55% occur a single time. Of the sample, roughly 17% is held by the ten largest clones.

For these TCRs, the target antigens are not known. Specimen: CD4+ T cells from blood, cultured in vitro. The receptors stem from a human donor who had recovered from COVID-19.

The chain uses TRBV12-3 or TRBV12-4 and TRBJ2-7, with D hard to call. With 2 bases removed from V and 4 bases from J, the gap between germline ends came to 6 bases. The CDR3 length is 12 residues. Here the CDR3 reads CASSLRSYEQYF. The CDR3 DNA is TGTGCCAGCAGTTTAAGGTCGTACGAGCAGTACTTC.

The chain couples TRBV20-1 to TRBJ2-3; weak D call: TRBD1 (5 bases). The germline gives CDR1 DFQATT, CDR2 SNEGSKA (reference sequence). This CDR3 is 12 amino acids long. Trimming pared 6 bases from V and 0 bases from J, leaving 7 bases between. CDR3 DNA: TGCAGTGCAGACAGCAGCACAGATACGCAGTATTTT. Protein sequence: CSADSSTDTQYF.

The chain employs TRBV11-2 and TRBJ2-3; 9 bases match TRBD2. The CDR3 covers 12 residues. Germline V CDR1 and CDR2: SGHAT, FQNNGV. CDR3 sequence reads: CASGRLTDTQYF. CDR3 DNA: TGTGCAAGCGGGAGGTTAACAGATACGCAGTATTTT.

The chain joins TRBV20-1 to TRBJ1-6; possibly TRBD1 for D (5 bases). V was shortened by 3 bases and J by 7 bases, with 16 bases between the two germline ends. Looked up from germline, CDR1 is DFQATT and CDR2 is SNEGSKA (reference sequence). This CDR3 has 15 residues. The CDR3 loop is CSARDPGRGNSPLHF. Written as DNA, the CDR3 is TGCAGTGCTAGGGACCCGGGACGAGGAAATTCACCCCTCCACTTT.

V gene TRBV2 combines with J gene TRBJ2-3; D might be TRBD2 (5 bases). This CDR3 has 14 residues. CDR1 SNHLY and CDR2 FYNNEI come from the germline V gene. V shed 6 bases and J shed 0 bases, with 10 bases lying between them. This CDR3 is CASREGLSTDTQYF. DNA for the CDR3: TGTGCCAGCAGAGAGGGTTTAAGCACAGATACGCAGTATTTT.

DNA of the CDR3: TGTGCCAGCAGCTTACGGCGGCAAGAGACCCAGTACTTC. Its protein product is CASSLRRQETQYF. J is TRBJ2-5 and V is TRBV7-2, with D unresolved. V was clipped by 2 bases and J by 2 bases, with 6 bases between them. CDR3 length: 13 residues. Germline CDR1 and CDR2: SGHTA and FQGNSA.

The chain employs TRBV28 and TRBJ2-1; 7 bases are shared with TRBD2. Germline V gives CDR1 MDHEN, CDR2 SYDVKM. The V and J ends lost 5 bases and 0 bases, in that order; junction bases with no gene match: 10. The length of the CDR3 is 17 residues. The CDR3 region is CASSGLYSGNSYNEQFF. For the CDR3, the DNA is TGTGCCAGCAGTGGACTCTACAGCGGGAACTCCTACAATGAGCAGTTCTTC. Variable domain in full (rest from reference TRBV28 and TRBJ2-1): DVKVTQSSRYLVKRTGEKVFLECVQDMDHENMFWYRQDPGLGLRLIYFSYDVKMKEKGDIPEGYSVSREKKERFSLILESASTNQTSMYLCASSGLYSGNSYNEQFFGPGTRLTVL.

The rearrangement links TRBV5-1 to TRBJ2-2, with 10 bases identical to TRBD2. CDR3 length: 19 amino acids. V was pared by 3 bases and J by 6 bases, with 17 bases of the junction left unmatched. Germline loops: CDR1 SGHRS, CDR2 YFSETQ. In DNA form, the CDR3 reads TGCGCCAGCAGCTCACGGACTAGCGGCTCCTCAGGTCGGGCCGGGGAGCTGTTTTTT. It is translated as CASSSRTSGSSGRAGELFF.

The gene calls are TRBV9 and TRBJ1-3; D unresolved. The CDR3 totals 15 residues. Germline assignment: CDR1 SGDLS and CDR2 YYNGEE. Between the trimmed V and J ends, which lost 0 bases and 1 base, there was a span of 8 bases. The CDR3 DNA sequence: TGTGCCAGCAGCGTAGAACCGGGTTCTGGAAACACCATATATTTT. Translation: CASSVEPGSGNTIYF.

The V gene is TRBV4-1, the J gene TRBJ2-7; 7 nucleotides agree with TRBD1. With V trimmed by 4 bases and J by 2 bases, 11 bases remained unmatched. The CDR3 has 16 residues. The germline gives CDR1 MGHRA, CDR2 YSYEKL. DNA of the CDR3: TGCGCCAGCAGCCTCCCCCTCGGGACAGCCACCTACGAGCAGTACTTC. Protein sequence: CASSLPLGTATYEQYF.

The chain carries TRBV24-1 and TRBJ2-1; 13 nucleotides line up with TRBD2. From germline, CDR1 is KGHDR and CDR2 SFDVKD. The CDR3 extends over 16 amino acids. The trim removed 5 bases at V and 3 bases at J, leaving 3 bases unmatched. CDR3 DNA: TGTGCCACCAGTGGGACTAGCGGGAGTATCTACAATGAGCAGTTCTTC. It translates to CATSGTSGSIYNEQFF.

This sequence joins TRBV7-9 and TRBJ2-7, with D perhaps being TRBD1 or TRBD2 (7 bases each). Germline assignment: CDR1 SEHNR and CDR2 FQNEAQ (reference sequence). The CDR3 spans 16 residues. V shed 5 bases and J shed 4 bases, with 21 bases lying between them. CDR3 DNA sequence: TGTGCCAGCAGCGCCGGGGGGACAGTTAAACCTTACGAGCAGTACTTC. Amino acids: CASSAGGTVKPYEQYF.

The CDR3 nucleotides are TGCAGTGCTTCCGGACTAGCGGGAGGTACAGATACGCAGTATTTT. Its translation is CSASGLAGGTDTQYF. The genes are TRBV20-1 and TRBJ2-3; the match to TRBD2 covers 14 bases. The junction had 4 bases not matched to a gene; V was cut back by 5 bases and J by 3 bases. This CDR3 region has 15 residues. Looked up from germline, CDR1 is DFQATT and CDR2 is SNEGSKA (reference sequence).

The rearrangement joins TRBV23-1 to TRBJ2-5; D tentatively reads TRBD1 or TRBD2 (5 bases each). TRBV23-1 is assigned to the ORF class and has an uncertain function. The CDR3 covers 14 residues. V was cut by 4 bases and J by 4 bases, with 13 bases left in between. The CDR3 reads CASSREGPGETQYF. The CDR3 bases are TGCGCCAGCAGTCGAGAGGGGCCGGGAGAGACCCAGTACTTC.

The chain recombines TRBV9 with TRBJ1-2; the D gene is possibly TRBD1 (6 bases). The CDR3 spans 13 residues. Trimming left V 5 bases short and J 7 bases short, with 15 bases between. Germline V gives CDR1 SGDLS, CDR2 YYNGEE. For the CDR3, the DNA is TGTGCCAGCAGAGCGGGGGGCGCAGGTGGCTACACCTTC. Encoded protein: CASRAGGAGGYTF.

The V call is TRBV19, the J call TRBJ1-5; D uncertain. The germline V gene encodes CDR1 LNHDA and CDR2 SQIVND (reference sequence). The CDR3 length is 13 residues. V dropped 4 bases and J dropped 6 bases, with 10 bases sitting between them. CDR3 sequence (DNA): TGTGCCAGTAGTAAACAGCTGCCTCAGCCCCAGCATTTT. This gives the protein CASSKQLPQPQHF. Filled out from reference TRBV19 and TRBJ1-5, the complete variable domain reads DGGITQSPKYLFRKEGQNVTLSCEQNLNHDAMYWYRQDPGQGLRLIYYSQIVNDFQKGDIAEGYSVSREKKESFPLTVTSAQKNPTAFYLCASSKQLPQPQHFGDGTRLSIL.

V gene TRBV5-1 combines with J gene TRBJ2-1, with D maybe TRBD1 (6 bases). This CDR3 has 17 residues. The V gene's germline CDR1 is SGHRS and CDR2 YFSETQ. Trimming pared 0 bases from V and 4 bases from J, leaving 17 bases between. The chain's CDR3 is CASSLDWGQGTYNEQFF. Written as DNA, the CDR3 is TGCGCCAGCAGCTTGGACTGGGGGCAGGGGACGTACAATGAGCAGTTCTTC.

The chain employs TRBV20-1 and TRBJ2-3, with TRBD2 matching over 7 bases. The V gene end was trimmed by 8 bases and the J gene end by 1 base; junction bases not matched to a gene: 15. The CDR3 covers 16 residues. Germline V gene lookup returns CDR1 DFQATT and CDR2 SNEGSKA (reference sequence). In DNA form, the CDR3 reads TGCAGTTGGAATCTAGCGGTGCGCTCCGGCACAGATACGCAGTATTTT. It translates to CSWNLAVRSGTDTQYF.

The chain joins TRBV28 to TRBJ2-7, with D unresolved. CDR1 and CDR2 (germline): MDHEN, SYDVKM. The CDR3 consists of 12 residues. With 4 bases removed from V and 2 bases from J, the gap between germline ends came to 6 bases. CDR3 in amino acids: CASSSKPYEQYF. The CDR3, as DNA: TGTGCCAGCAGTTCCAAACCCTACGAGCAGTACTTC.

The chain uses TRBV5-4 and TRBJ1-1; no reliable D call. The CDR3 has 13 amino acids. CDR1 and CDR2 (germline): SGHNT, YYREEE (reference sequence). V was pared by 2 bases and J by 4 bases, with 9 bases between. The CDR3 reads CASSFGVSTEAFF. CDR3 nucleotides: TGTGCCAGCAGCTTTGGGGTCTCCACTGAAGCTTTCTTT.

V usage is TRBV4-3 and J usage is TRBJ1-2, with D tentatively TRBD1 (6 bases). The length of the CDR3 is 14 residues. V dropped 4 bases and J dropped 5 bases, with 14 bases sitting between them. CDR1 is LGHNA and CDR2 is YSLEER in the germline V gene. The CDR3 DNA sequence: TGCGCCAGCAGCCCGTCAGGGGTAGGATATGGCTACACCTTC. Residues: CASSPSGVGYGYTF.

The chain employs TRBV18 and TRBJ2-1; no reliable D call. Germline V lookup: CDR1 KGHSH, CDR2 LQKENI. V was shortened by 2 bases and J by 2 bases, with 13 bases between the two germline ends. There are 16 residues in the CDR3. In nucleotides, the CDR3 is TGTGCCAGCTCACCAGGGCAGGTAGGAACCTACAATGAGCAGTTCTTC. It translates to CASSPGQVGTYNEQFF.

The V and J genes are TRBV19 and TRBJ1-2; 7 bases are a match to TRBD1. V lost 5 bases and J lost 6; bases outside the gene matches: 18. Germline V gene sequence: CDR1 LNHDA, CDR2 SQIVND (reference sequence). This CDR3 comprises 17 residues. The DNA of the CDR3 is TGTGCCAGTAGTCTCCCCCCGGGACAGCTGGCGGGCGATGGCTACACCTTC. Amino acids: CASSLPPGQLAGDGYTF.

The rearrangement joins TRBV2 to TRBJ1-2, with TRBD1 identical over 7 bases. The V and J ends lost 7 bases and 4 bases, in that order; junction bases with no gene match: 9. Per germline, CDR1 SNHLY and CDR2 FYNNEI. This CDR3 has 14 residues. Here the CDR3 DNA reads TGTGCCAGCACCGACGGACAGGTTGGCTATGGCTACACCTTC. Protein sequence: CASTDGQVGYGYTF.

This chain uses TRBV3-1 with TRBJ1-5; D gene ambiguous. Trimming removed 2 bases at V and 6 bases at J, with 8 bases between. The CDR3 extends over 13 amino acids. The germline gives CDR1 LGHDT, CDR2 YNNKEL (reference sequence). The CDR3 region is CASSQSMGQPQHF. The CDR3 nucleotides are TGTGCCAGCAGCCAATCTATGGGTCAGCCCCAGCATTTT.